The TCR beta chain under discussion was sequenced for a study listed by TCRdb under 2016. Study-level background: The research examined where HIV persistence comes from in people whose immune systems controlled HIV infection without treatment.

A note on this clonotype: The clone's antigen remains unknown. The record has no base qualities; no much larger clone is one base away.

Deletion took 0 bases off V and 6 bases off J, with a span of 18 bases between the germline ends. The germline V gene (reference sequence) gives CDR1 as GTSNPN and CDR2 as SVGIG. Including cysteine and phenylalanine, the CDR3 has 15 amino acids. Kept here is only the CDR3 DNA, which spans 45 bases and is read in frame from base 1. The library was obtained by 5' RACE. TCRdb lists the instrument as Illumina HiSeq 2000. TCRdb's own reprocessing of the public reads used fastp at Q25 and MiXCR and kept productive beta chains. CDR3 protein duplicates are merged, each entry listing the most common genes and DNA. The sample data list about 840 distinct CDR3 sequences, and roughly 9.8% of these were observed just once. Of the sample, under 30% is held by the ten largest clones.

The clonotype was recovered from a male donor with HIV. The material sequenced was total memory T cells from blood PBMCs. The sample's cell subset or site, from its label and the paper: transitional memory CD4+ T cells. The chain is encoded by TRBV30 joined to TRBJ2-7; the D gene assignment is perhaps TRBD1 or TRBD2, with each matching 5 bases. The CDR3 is CAWSVGWGLGSEQYF. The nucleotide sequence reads TGTGCCTGGAGTGTAGGATGGGGCCTGGGGAGCGAGCAGTACTTC.